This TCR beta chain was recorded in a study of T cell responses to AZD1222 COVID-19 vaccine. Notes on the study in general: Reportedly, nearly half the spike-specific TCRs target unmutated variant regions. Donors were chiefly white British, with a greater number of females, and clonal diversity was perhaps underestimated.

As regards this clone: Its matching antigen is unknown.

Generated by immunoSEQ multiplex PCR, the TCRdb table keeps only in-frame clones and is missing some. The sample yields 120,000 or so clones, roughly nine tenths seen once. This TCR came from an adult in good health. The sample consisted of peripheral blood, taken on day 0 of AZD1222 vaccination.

The CDR3 bases are TGTGCCAGCTCACCACCGACAGGACAGGGGGCGCGAAGCGAAAAACTGTTTTTT. Its protein is CASSPPTGQGARSEKLFF. The V call is TRBV18, the J call TRBJ1-4; TRBD1 matches 11 bases. Germline CDR1 KGHSH, CDR2 LQKENI. The ends lost 0 bases at V and 8 bases at J; junction bases unmatched: 11. CDR3 size: 18 residues.